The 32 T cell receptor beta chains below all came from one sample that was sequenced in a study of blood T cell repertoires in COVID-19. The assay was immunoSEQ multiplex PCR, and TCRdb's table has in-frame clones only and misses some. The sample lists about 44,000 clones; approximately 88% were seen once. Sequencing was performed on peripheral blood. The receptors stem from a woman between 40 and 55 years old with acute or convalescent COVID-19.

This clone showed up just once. CDR3 sequence reads: CAISEVRNTGELFF. In nucleotides, the CDR3 is TGTGCCATCAGTGAGGTCAGGAACACCGGGGAGCTGTTTTTT. The rearrangement joins TRBV10-3 to TRBJ2-2; D is ambiguous. Germline values: CDR1 ENHRY, CDR2 SYGVKD. Trimming took off 2 bases at V and 1 base at J, with 5 bases between the two ends. The CDR3 sequence is 14 residues long.

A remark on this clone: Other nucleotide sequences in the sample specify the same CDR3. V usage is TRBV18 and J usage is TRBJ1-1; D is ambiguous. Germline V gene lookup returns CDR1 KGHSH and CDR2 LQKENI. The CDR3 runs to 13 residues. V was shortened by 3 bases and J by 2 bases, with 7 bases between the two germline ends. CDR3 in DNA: TGTGCCAGCTCACCTGGGCAAAACACTGAAGCTTTCTTT. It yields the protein CASSPGQNTEAFF.

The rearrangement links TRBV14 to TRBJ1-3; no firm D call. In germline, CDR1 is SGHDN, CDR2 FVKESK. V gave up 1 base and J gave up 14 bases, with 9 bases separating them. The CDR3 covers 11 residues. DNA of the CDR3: TGTGCCAGCAGCCAAGCGGGTCCGGTATATTTT. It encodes CASSQAGPVYF.

CDR3 sequence: CASSQDRTGRDQPQHF. The CDR3 DNA follows: TGTGCCAGCAGCCAAGATCGAACAGGGAGGGATCAGCCCCAGCATTTT. The chain recombines TRBV3-1 (or the pseudogene TRBV3-2) with TRBJ1-5, with D maybe TRBD1 (6 bases). The CDR3 has 16 amino acids. The V end was cut by 0 bases, the J end by 5 bases, with 14 bases between. Germline CDR1 LGHDT, CDR2 YNNKEL (reference sequence).

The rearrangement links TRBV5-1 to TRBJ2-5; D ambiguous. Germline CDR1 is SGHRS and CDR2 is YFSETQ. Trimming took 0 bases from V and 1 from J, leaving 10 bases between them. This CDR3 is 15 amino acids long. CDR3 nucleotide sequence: TGCGCCAGCAGCTTGGCCGCAGAATTCCAAGAGACCCAGTACTTC. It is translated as CASSLAAEFQETQYF.

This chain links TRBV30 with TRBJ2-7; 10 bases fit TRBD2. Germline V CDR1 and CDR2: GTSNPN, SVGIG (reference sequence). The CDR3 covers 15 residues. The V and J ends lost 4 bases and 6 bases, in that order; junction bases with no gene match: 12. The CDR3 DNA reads TGTGCCTGGAAGGGGTGGCTAGCGGGAGTTGGCGAGCAGTACTTC. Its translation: CAWKGWLAGVGEQYF. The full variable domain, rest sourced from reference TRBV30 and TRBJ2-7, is SQTIHQWPATLVQPVGSPLSLECTVEGTSNPNLYWYRQAAGRGLQLLFYSVGIGQISSEVPQNLSASRPQDRQFILSSKKLLLSDSGFYLCAWKGWLAGVGEQYFGPGTRLTVT.

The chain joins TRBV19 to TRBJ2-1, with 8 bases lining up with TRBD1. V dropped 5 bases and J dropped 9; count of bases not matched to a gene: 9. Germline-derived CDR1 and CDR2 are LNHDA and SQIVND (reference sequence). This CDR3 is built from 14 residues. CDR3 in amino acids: CASSLAGGEGEQFF. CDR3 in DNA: TGTGCCAGTAGTCTGGCAGGGGGCGAGGGTGAGCAGTTCTTC.

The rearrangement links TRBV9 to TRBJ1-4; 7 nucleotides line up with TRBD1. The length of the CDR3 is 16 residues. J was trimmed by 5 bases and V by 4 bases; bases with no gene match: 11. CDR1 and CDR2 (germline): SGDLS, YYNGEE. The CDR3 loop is CASSRTGQGTNEKLFF. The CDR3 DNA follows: TGTGCCAGCAGCCGGACAGGACAAGGGACCAATGAAAAACTGTTTTTT.

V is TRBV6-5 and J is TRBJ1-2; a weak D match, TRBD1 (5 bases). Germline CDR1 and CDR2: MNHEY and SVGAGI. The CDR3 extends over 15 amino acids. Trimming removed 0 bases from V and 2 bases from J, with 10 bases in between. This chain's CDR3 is CASSYSGGPNYGYTF. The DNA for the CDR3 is TGTGCCAGCAGTTACTCGGGGGGACCCAACTATGGCTACACCTTC.

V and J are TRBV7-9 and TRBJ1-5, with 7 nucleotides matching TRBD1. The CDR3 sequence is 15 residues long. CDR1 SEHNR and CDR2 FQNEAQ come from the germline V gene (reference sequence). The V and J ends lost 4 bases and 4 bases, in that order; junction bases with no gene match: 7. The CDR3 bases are TGTGCCAGCAGCTCCCGGGACAGACCAAATCAGCCCCAGCATTTT. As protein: CASSSRDRPNQPQHF.

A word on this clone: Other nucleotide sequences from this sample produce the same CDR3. The CDR3 here is CASSGGGRLWTQYF. The CDR3, as DNA: TGTGCCAGCAGTGGCGGGGGCCGACTATGGACCCAGTACTTC. V gene TRBV9 combines with J gene TRBJ2-5; a possible D gene is TRBD2 (7 bases). V was cut by 5 bases and J by 7 bases, with 18 bases left in between. Looked up from germline, CDR1 is SGDLS and CDR2 is YYNGEE. The CDR3 sequence is 14 residues long.

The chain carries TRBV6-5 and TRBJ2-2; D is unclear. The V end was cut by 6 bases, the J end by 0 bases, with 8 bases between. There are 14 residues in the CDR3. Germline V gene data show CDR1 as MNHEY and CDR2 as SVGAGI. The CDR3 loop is CASRDTTNTGELFF. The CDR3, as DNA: TGTGCCAGCAGAGACACCACGAACACCGGGGAGCTGTTTTTT.

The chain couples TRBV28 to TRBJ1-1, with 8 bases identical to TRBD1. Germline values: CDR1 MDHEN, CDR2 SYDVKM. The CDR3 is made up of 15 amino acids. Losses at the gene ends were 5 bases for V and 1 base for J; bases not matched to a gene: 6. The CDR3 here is CASSRTTGGNTEAFF. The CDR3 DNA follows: TGTGCCAGCAGTCGTACTACAGGGGGGAACACTGAAGCTTTCTTT.

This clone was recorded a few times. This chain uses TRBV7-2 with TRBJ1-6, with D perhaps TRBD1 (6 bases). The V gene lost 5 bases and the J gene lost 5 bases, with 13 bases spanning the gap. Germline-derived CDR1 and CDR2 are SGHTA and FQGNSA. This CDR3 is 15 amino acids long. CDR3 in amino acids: CASSISNRDNSPLHF. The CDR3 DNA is TGTGCCAGCAGCATAAGTAACAGGGATAATTCACCCCTCCACTTT. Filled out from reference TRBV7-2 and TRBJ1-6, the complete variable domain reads GAGVSQSPSNKVTEKGKDVELRCDPISGHTALYWYRQSLGQGLEFLIYFQGNSAPDKSGLPSDRFSAERTGGSVSTLTIQRTQQEDSAVYLCASSISNRDNSPLHFGNGTRLTVT.

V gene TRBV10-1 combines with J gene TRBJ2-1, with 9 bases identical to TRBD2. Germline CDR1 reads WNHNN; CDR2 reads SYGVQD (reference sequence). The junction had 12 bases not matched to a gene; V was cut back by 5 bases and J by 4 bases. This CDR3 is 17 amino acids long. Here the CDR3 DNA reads TGCGCCAGCAGTCCCTCAGCGGGAGGTCGTGATTACAATGAGCAGTTCTTC. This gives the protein CASSPSAGGRDYNEQFF.

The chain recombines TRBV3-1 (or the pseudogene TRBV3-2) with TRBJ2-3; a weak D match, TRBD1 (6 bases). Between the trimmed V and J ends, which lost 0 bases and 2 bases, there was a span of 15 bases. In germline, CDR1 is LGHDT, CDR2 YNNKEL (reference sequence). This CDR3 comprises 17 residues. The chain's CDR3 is CASSQEYGQLNTDTQYF. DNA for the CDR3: TGTGCCAGCAGCCAAGAATATGGACAGCTTAACACAGATACGCAGTATTTT.

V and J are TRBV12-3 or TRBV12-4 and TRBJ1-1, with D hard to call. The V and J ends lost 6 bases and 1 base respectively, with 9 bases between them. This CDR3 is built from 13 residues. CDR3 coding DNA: TGTGCCAGCAGCCCGAGACAGAACACTGAAGCTTTCTTT. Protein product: CASSPRQNTEAFF.

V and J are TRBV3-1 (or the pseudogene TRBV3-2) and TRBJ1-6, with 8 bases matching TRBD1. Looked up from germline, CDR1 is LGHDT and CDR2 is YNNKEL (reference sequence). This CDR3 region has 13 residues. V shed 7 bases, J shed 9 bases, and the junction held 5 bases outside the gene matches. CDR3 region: CASMDRDASPLHF. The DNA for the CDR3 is TGTGCCAGCATGGACAGGGATGCTTCACCCCTCCACTTT.

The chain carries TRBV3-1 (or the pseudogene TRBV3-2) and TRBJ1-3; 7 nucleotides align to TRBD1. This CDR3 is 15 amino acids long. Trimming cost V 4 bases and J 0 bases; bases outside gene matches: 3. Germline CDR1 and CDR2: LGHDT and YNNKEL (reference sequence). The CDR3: CASSRTGDSGNTIYF. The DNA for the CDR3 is TGTGCCAGCAGCCGAACAGGGGACTCTGGAAACACCATATATTTT.

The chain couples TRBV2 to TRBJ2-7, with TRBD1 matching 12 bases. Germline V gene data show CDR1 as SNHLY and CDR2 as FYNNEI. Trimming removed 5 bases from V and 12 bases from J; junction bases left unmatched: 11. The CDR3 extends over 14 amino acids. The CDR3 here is CASSPGTGGLSGYF. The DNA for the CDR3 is TGTGCCAGCAGTCCCGGGACAGGGGGCCTCTCGGGGTACTTC.

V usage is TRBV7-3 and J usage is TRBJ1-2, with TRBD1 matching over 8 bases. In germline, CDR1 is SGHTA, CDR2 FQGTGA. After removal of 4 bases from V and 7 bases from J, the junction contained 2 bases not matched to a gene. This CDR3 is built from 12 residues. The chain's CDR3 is CASSSTGAGYTF. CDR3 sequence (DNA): TGTGCCAGCAGCTCGACAGGGGCTGGCTACACCTTC.

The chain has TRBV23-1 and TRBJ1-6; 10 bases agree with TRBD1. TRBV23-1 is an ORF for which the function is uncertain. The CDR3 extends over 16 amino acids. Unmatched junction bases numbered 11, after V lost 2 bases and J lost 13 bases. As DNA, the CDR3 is TGCGCCAGCAGTCAAAAAACACGGGACAGGGGTTGTCCCCTCCACTTT. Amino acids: CASSQKTRDRGCPLHF.

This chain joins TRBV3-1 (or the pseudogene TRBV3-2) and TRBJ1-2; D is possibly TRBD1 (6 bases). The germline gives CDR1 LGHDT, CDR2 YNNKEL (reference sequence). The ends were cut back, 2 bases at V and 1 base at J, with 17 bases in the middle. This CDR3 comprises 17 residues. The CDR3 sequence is CASSQLAPGGRNYGYTF. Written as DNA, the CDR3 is TGTGCCAGCAGCCAACTTGCCCCGGGGGGGCGTAACTATGGCTACACCTTC.

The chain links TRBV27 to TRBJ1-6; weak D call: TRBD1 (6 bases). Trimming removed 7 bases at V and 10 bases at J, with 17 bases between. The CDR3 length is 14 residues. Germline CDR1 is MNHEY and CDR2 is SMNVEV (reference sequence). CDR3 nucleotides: TGTGCCAGCACGGGTAGGGGGGGCGAGTCACCCCTCCACTTT. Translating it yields CASTGRGGESPLHF.

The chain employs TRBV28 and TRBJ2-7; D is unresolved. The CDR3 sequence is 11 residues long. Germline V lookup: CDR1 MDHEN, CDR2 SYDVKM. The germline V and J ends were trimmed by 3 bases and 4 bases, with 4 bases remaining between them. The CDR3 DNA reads TGTGCCAGCAGTTTTAAATACGAGCAGTACTTC. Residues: CASSFKYEQYF.

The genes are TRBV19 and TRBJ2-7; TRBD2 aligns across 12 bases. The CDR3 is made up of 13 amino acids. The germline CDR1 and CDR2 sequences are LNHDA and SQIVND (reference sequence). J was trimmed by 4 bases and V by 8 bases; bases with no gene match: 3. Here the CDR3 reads CASGGTSGYEQYF. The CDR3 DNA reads TGTGCCAGTGGCGGGACTAGCGGGTACGAGCAGTACTTC.

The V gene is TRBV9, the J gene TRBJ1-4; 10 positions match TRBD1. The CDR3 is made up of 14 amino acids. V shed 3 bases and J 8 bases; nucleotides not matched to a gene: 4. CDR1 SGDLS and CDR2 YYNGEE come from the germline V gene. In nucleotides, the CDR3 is TGTGCCAGCAGCGCCGGACAGGGGGGAGAAAAACTGTTTTTT. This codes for CASSAGQGGEKLFF. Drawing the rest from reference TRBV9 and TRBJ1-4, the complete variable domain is DSGVTQTPKHLITATGQRVTLRCSPRSGDLSVYWYQQSLDQGLQFLIQYYNGEERAKGNILERFSAQQFPDLHSELNLSSLELGDSALYFCASSAGQGGEKLFFGSGTQLSVL.

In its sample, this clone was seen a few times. CDR3 amino acids: CASSSPGDTQYF. The CDR3 DNA reads as TGCGCCAGCAGTTCGCCGGGAGATACGCAGTATTTT. V gene TRBV10-2 combines with J gene TRBJ2-3; D not resolved. This CDR3 spans 12 amino acids. V lost 5 bases and J lost 5, with 8 bases in between. Per the germline V gene, CDR1 is WSHSY and CDR2 is SAAADI.

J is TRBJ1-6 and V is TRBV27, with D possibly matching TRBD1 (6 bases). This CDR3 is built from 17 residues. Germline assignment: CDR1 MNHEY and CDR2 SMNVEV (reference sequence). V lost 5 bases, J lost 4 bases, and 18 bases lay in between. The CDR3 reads CASSIARGGTYNSPLHF. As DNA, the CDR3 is TGTGCCAGCAGTATCGCCCGAGGGGGAACATATAATTCACCCCTCCACTTT.

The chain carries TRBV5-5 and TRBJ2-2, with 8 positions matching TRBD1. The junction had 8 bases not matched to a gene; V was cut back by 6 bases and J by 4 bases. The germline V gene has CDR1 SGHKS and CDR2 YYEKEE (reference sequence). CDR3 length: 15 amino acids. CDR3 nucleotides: TGTGCCAGCACCCCGCCAGGGGGCCTCACCGGGGAGCTGTTTTTT. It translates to CASTPPGGLTGELFF.

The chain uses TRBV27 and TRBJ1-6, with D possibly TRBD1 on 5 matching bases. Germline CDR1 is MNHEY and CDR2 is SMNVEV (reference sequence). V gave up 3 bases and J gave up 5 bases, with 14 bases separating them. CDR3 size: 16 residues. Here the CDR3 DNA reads TGTGCCAGCAGTTTGCCCCGCCGGACAAATAATTCACCCCTCCACTTT. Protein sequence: CASSLPRRTNNSPLHF.

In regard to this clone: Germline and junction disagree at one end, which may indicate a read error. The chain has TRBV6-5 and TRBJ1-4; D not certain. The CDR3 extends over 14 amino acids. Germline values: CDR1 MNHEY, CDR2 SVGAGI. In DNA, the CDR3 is TGTGCCAGCAGTTCCACGGCTACTAGTGAAAAACTGTTTTTT. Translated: CASSSTATSEKLFF.